Sequencing of this TCR beta chain was carried out in a study of blood T cells in healthy people across ages. In this sample, this clonotype turned up many times. Primed by a sample-barcoded 5' primer and a J-beta primer mix, a second PCR proceeded for roughly 7 to 11 cycles. TCRdb reanalysed the 5' RACE reads using MiXCR and keeps one entry per CDR3 protein. The table lists approximately 350,000 distinct CDR3 sequences, about 52% of them singletons. The V and J ends lost 0 bases and 1 base respectively, with 2 bases between them. The CDR3 covers 13 residues. Germline assignment: CDR1 SGHRS and CDR2 YFSETQ.

The clonotype was recovered from a man in his fifties or sixties in good health. Sequenced: blood. This chain joins TRBV5-1 and TRBJ1-5; D not certain. In DNA form, the CDR3 reads TGCGCCAGCAGCTTGGGGAGCAATCAGCCCCAGCATTTT. Protein: CASSLGSNQPQHF. Filled out from reference TRBV5-1 and TRBJ1-5, the complete variable domain reads KAGVTQTPRYLIKTRGQQVTLSCSPISGHRSVSWYQQTPGQGLQFLFEYFSETQRNKGNFPGRFSGRQFSNSRSEMNVSTLELGDSALYLCASSLGSNQPQHFGDGTRLSIL.